This T cell receptor beta chain was retrieved from a study of cytomegalovirus exposure and HLA in healthy donors. Study-level information: An early data release held tens of millions of unique TCRs from HLA-typed donors. Findings of the study overall: Highly shared sequence variants in one cluster were likely a sequencing artifact. Earlier analysis looked at TCR beta V segments, and most were productive about 90% or about 30% of the time.

Worth noting for this clone: Its specificity is unknown.

Donors were nominally healthy when sampled, though unrecorded immune exposures were likely. Germline CDR1 reads SGHRS; CDR2 reads YFSETQ. V lost 4 bases and J 3 bases, leaving 13 bases between the germline ends. The length of the CDR3 is 14 residues. The PCR contained 60 Vbeta and 13 Jbeta primers. Here immunoSEQ multiplex PCR was the method, and the copy in TCRdb shows in-frame clones only, minus some. The sample records approximately 220,000 clones, 65% to 90% being singletons. This TCR came from a girl aged 5-17 years in good health and CMV-seronegative. Sequenced input: PBMCs. The chain is built from TRBV5-1 and TRBJ2-5; perhaps TRBD1 as D (6 bases). CDR3 amino acids: CASSRADSKETQYF. CDR3 nucleotides: TGCGCCAGCAGCCGGGCGGACAGCAAAGAGACCCAGTACTTC.